These 18 T cell receptor beta chains were all obtained from the same sample, sequenced in a study of T cell repertoires in cytomegalovirus infection. One entry per CDR3 protein results from TCRdb running MiXCR on the reads. The profile shows 680,000 or so distinct CDR3 sequences, 35% to 45% of them singletons. Sequenced: PBMCs. All receptors come from a human donor in good health (CMV status not recorded). Some clones in this sample may be carry-over from other donors' samples.

This chain uses TRBV9 with TRBJ2-5; D is perhaps TRBD1 (6 bases). Germline V gives CDR1 SGDLS, CDR2 YYNGEE. Trimming left V 2 bases short and J 5 bases short, with 13 bases between. CDR3 length: 14 amino acids. CDR3 region: CASSVGRGRETQYF. For the CDR3, the DNA is TGTGCCAGCAGCGTGGGCAGGGGAAGGGAGACCCAGTACTTC.

This rearrangement joins TRBV6-1 to TRBJ2-1, with 7 bases identical to TRBD2. V was pared by 2 bases and J by 12 bases, with 10 bases of the junction left unmatched. This CDR3 is 14 amino acids long. The V gene's germline CDR1 is MNHNS and CDR2 SASEGT. CDR3 in amino acids: CASSEMGGGALQFF. The CDR3 bases are TGTGCCAGCAGTGAAATGGGGGGGGGTGCTTTGCAGTTCTTC.

This sequence joins TRBV7-9 and TRBJ2-2; 7 bases agree with TRBD1. The CDR3 covers 15 residues. Germline lookup yields CDR1 SEHNR and CDR2 FQNEAQ (reference sequence). V shed 1 base, J shed 4 bases, and the junction held 3 bases outside the gene matches. CDR3 in amino acids: CASSLETGPTGELFF. CDR3 nucleotide sequence: TGTGCCAGCAGCTTAGAGACAGGGCCCACCGGGGAGCTGTTTTTT.

The chain uses TRBV20-1 and TRBJ2-2, with D possibly being TRBD1 (6 bases). The CDR3 sequence is 15 residues long. Trimming shortened V by 7 bases and J by 5 bases, and 20 bases separated the two germline ends. Germline values: CDR1 DFQATT, CDR2 SNEGSKA (reference sequence). The CDR3 spells CSVSSRRGWTGELFF. CDR3 nucleotides: TGCAGTGTTAGCAGCCGCAGGGGATGGACCGGGGAGCTGTTTTTT.

There are a few counts of this clonotype. The rearrangement links TRBV27 to TRBJ1-1; D is perhaps TRBD1 (5 bases). With 7 bases removed from V and 6 bases from J, the gap between germline ends came to 15 bases. Germline V gene data show CDR1 as MNHEY and CDR2 as SMNVEV (reference sequence). The length of the CDR3 is 13 residues. Here the CDR3 reads CASTDGGSPEAFF. In nucleotides, the CDR3 is TGTGCCAGCACCGATGGGGGATCCCCTGAAGCTTTCTTT.

A word on this clonotype: A clone one base away is much larger, so this may be a read error. The chain links TRBV7-2 to TRBJ1-6; 8 bases are shared with TRBD1. The CDR3 contains 15 residues. V lost 5 bases to trimming and J lost 6 bases; unmatched junction nucleotides: 6. Germline V gives CDR1 SGHTA, CDR2 FQGNSA. The CDR3: CASSIRQGINSPLHF. As DNA, the CDR3 is TGTGCCAGCAGCATCCGACAGGGGATTAATTCACCCCTCCACTTT.

This clonotype was found many times. This rearrangement joins TRBV6-1 to TRBJ2-1; 9 nucleotides line up with TRBD2. The junction had 12 bases not matched to a gene; V was cut back by 4 bases and J by 8 bases. The CDR3 length is 16 residues. The germline V gene encodes CDR1 MNHNS and CDR2 SASEGT. The CDR3 sequence: CASSAQRGAVEDEQFF. The CDR3, as DNA: TGTGCCAGCAGTGCCCAGCGGGGGGCGGTGGAGGATGAGCAGTTCTTC.

CDR3 sequence: CASSLLDRGLLSGANVLTF. The CDR3 bases are TGTGCCAGCAGTTTGTTAGACAGGGGCTTGTTGTCTGGGGCCAACGTCCTGACTTTC. This chain links TRBV27 with TRBJ2-6; TRBD1 matches at 8 bases. Trimming at V came to 3 bases and at J to 1 base, leaving 11 bases not matched to a gene. The CDR3 is 19 residues long. Germline CDR1 is MNHEY and CDR2 is SMNVEV (reference sequence).

On this clonotype itself: A much bigger clone sits one base away, suggesting this may be a read error. The J gene is TRBJ2-1, the V gene TRBV10-3; D call uncertain. V dropped 5 bases and J dropped 10 bases, with 21 bases sitting between them. The length of the CDR3 is 15 residues. CDR1 ENHRY and CDR2 SYGVKD come from the germline V gene. The CDR3 region has the DNA TGTGCCATCAGTCTGTGGCCCCACGGTGGCGAAGAGCAGTTCTTC. It codes for CAISLWPHGGEEQFF.

This clonotype was recorded at least ten times. V gene TRBV7-9 combines with J gene TRBJ2-7; TRBD2 agrees at 7 bases. V lost 0 bases to trimming and J lost 6 bases; unmatched junction nucleotides: 8. The CDR3 is made up of 15 amino acids. Germline values: CDR1 SEHNR, CDR2 FQNEAQ (reference sequence). DNA of the CDR3: TGTGCCAGCAGCTTAGCGGGGGGGACTGTGAGCGAGCAGTACTTC. Encoded protein: CASSLAGGTVSEQYF.

V usage is TRBV27 and J usage is TRBJ2-1; D is unclear. There are 12 residues in the CDR3. The germline gives CDR1 MNHEY, CDR2 SMNVEV (reference sequence). Deletions cut 7 bases from V and 10 bases from J, with 14 bases between. The DNA for the CDR3 is TGTGCCAGCACCAACCTCGGACGAGAGCAGTTCTTC. It yields the protein CASTNLGREQFF.

V usage is TRBV2 and J usage is TRBJ1-4; D may be TRBD1 (5 bases). Deletions cut 11 bases from V and 3 bases from J, with 13 bases between. The CDR3 length is 13 residues. Germline CDR1 and CDR2: SNHLY and FYNNEI. CDR3 loop: CADGQGPNEKLFF. The CDR3 nucleotides are TGTGCCGATGGTCAGGGACCTAATGAAAAACTGTTTTTT.

The DNA for the CDR3 is TGTGCCAGCAGTATTCCTCGCCCTCGTAGGGTTCGGGATCAGCCCCAGCATTTT. This codes for CASSIPRPRRVRDQPQHF. This sequence joins TRBV28 and TRBJ1-5, with D hard to call. There are 18 residues in the CDR3. Per the germline V gene, CDR1 is MDHEN and CDR2 is SYDVKM. The ends were cut back, 5 bases at V and 5 bases at J, with 25 bases in the middle. The entire variable domain, with the rest obtained from reference TRBV28 and TRBJ1-5, is as follows: DVKVTQSSRYLVKRTGEKVFLECVQDMDHENMFWYRQDPGLGLRLIYFSYDVKMKEKGDIPEGYSVSREKKERFSLILESASTNQTSMYLCASSIPRPRRVRDQPQHFGDGTRLSIL.

The rearrangement joins TRBV12-3 or TRBV12-4 to TRBJ2-6; the match to TRBD2 covers 7 bases. The CDR3 is 14 amino acids. Trimming cost V 8 bases and J 0 bases; bases outside gene matches: 1. The DNA of the CDR3 is TGTGCCAGCGGGGGGGGCTCTGGGGCCAACGTCCTGACTTTC. Its translation is CASGGGSGANVLTF.

Only one count was recorded for this clonotype. A junction end diverges from the germline sequence, so it may reflect a read error. The V call is TRBV18, the J call TRBJ2-2; 10 bases line up with TRBD2. Germline V CDR1 and CDR2: KGHSH, LQKENI. This CDR3 is built from 15 residues. The CDR3 nucleotides read TGTGCCAGCTCACCAGGACTAGCGGACACCGGGGCGCTGTTTTTT. It translates to CASSPGLADTGALFF.

V is TRBV7-9 and J is TRBJ1-3; D is unresolved. The CDR3 has 17 residues. Per the germline V gene, CDR1 is SEHNR and CDR2 is FQNEAQ (reference sequence). V lost 5 bases, J lost 2 bases, and 19 bases lay in between. CDR3: CASSPDRQDLPGNTIYF. CDR3 sequence (DNA): TGTGCCAGCAGCCCGGACCGCCAGGACCTGCCTGGAAACACCATATATTTT.

The chain joins TRBV4-1 to TRBJ1-2; TRBD1 agrees at 11 bases. This CDR3 region has 15 residues. The trim removed 7 bases at V and 8 bases at J, leaving 12 bases unmatched. CDR1 is MGHRA, CDR2 YSYEKL, per germline. This CDR3 reads CASTSARDRGDGYTF. CDR3 DNA: TGCGCCAGCACCAGCGCCCGGGACAGGGGGGACGGCTACACCTTC.

This clonotype was seen many times. V gene TRBV12-3 or TRBV12-4 combines with J gene TRBJ1-2; maybe TRBD1 (5 bases). Deletions cut 6 bases from V and 0 bases from J, with 14 bases between. The CDR3 loop spans 15 amino acids. The CDR3 DNA follows: TGTGCCAGCAGGGAGACAGTGGGAGCTAACTATGGCTACACCTTC. It yields the protein CASRETVGANYGYTF.